The clone carrying this T cell receptor beta chain has just a few counts. TCRdb reprocessed the RT-PCR reads via MiXCR and lists one record per CDR3 protein. The profile shows 900,000 to 1,000,000 distinct CDR3 sequences, about a sixth of them singletons. V lost 4 bases to trimming and J lost 2 bases, with 11 bases between them. The CDR3 has 15 amino acids. The germline V gene has CDR1 MNHEY and CDR2 SMNVEV (reference sequence). The data were taken from a study of patients and donors after allogeneic stem cell transplantation. The J gene is TRBJ1-4, the V gene TRBV27, with a possible D match to TRBD1 (6 bases). The sequenced material came from blood, either unsorted or a sorted T cell fraction (not recorded which). The source of this sequence is a human donor who was either an allogeneic HSCT recipient or a stem cell or donor lymphocyte infusion donor (not recorded which). It is not recorded whose cells these are; they may come from a transplant donor. CDR3 residues: CASSSWDMTNEKLFF. The CDR3 DNA sequence: TGTGCCAGCAGTTCCTGGGACATGACTAATGAAAAACTGTTTTTT.